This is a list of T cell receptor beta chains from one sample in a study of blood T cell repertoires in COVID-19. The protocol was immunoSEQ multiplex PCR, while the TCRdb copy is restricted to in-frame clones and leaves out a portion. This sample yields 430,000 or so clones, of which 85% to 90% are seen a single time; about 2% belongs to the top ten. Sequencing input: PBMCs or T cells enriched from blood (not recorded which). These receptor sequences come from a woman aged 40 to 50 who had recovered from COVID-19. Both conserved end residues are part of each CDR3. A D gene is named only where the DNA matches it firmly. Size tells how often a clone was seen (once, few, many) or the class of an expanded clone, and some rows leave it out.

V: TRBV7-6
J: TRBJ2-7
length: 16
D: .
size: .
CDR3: CASSPGGGRPDYEQYF
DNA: TGTGCCAGCAGCCCAGGGGGCGGGAGACCCGACTACGAGCAGTACTTC

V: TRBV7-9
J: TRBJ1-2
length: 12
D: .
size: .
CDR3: CASRQAPYGYTF
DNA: TGTGCCAGCAGACAGGCGCCCTATGGCTACACCTTC

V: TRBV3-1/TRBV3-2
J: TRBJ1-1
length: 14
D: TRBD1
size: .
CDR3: CASRPGQGGTEAFF
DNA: TGTGCCAGCAGGCCGGGACAGGGGGGGACTGAAGCTTTCTTT

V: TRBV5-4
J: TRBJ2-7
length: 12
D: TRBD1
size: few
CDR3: CASSFGDRGYDF
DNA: TGTGCCAGCAGCTTCGGAGACAGGGGGTATGACTTC

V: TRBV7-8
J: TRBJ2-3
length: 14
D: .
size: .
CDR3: CASSRVYGTDTQYF
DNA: TGTGCCAGCAGCCGAGTATATGGCACAGATACGCAGTATTTT

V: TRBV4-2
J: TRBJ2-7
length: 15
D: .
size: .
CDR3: CASSQDQGLPGEQYF
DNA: TGTGCCAGCAGCCAAGATCAGGGACTCCCAGGGGAGCAGTACTTC

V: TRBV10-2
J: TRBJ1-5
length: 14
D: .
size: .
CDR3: CASSTGFGNQPQHF
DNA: TGCGCCAGCAGTACAGGATTCGGCAATCAGCCCCAGCATTTT

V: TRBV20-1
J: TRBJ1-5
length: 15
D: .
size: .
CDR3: CSASTLQGRNQPQHF
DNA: TGCAGTGCTAGTACCTTACAGGGACGGAATCAGCCCCAGCATTTT

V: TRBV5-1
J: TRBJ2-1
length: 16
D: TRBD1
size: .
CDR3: CASSLVGDRDYNEQFF
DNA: TGCGCCAGCAGCTTGGTGGGGGACAGGGACTACAATGAGCAGTTCTTC

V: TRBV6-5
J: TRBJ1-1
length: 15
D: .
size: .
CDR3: CASSYPTGTNTEAFF
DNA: TGTGCCAGCAGTTACCCAACGGGTACAAACACTGAAGCTTTCTTT

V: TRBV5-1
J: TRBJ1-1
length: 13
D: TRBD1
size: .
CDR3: CASSLGQYTEAFF
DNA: TGCGCCAGCAGCCTGGGACAGTACACTGAAGCTTTCTTT

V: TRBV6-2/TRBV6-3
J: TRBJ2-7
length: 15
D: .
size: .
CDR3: CASSLRLTGFGEQYF
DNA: TGTGCCAGCAGCCTCCGACTAACCGGATTTGGGGAGCAGTACTTC

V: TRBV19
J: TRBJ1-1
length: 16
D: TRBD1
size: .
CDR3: CASSFPLGQGDTEAFF
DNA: TGTGCCAGTAGTTTTCCGCTAGGACAGGGAGACACTGAAGCTTTCTTT

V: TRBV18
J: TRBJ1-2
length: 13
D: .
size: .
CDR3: CASSPERNYGYTF
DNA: TGTGCCAGCTCACCAGAACGGAACTATGGCTACACCTTC

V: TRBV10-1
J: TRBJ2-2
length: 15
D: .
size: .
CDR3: CASSESRSGTGELFF
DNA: TGCGCCAGCAGTGAGTCTCGGAGCGGCACCGGGGAGCTGTTTTTT

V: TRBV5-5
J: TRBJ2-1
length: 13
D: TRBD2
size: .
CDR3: CASSPGTSDEQFF
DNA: TGTGCCAGCAGCCCCGGGACTAGCGATGAGCAGTTCTTC

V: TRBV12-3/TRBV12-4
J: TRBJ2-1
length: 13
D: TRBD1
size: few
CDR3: CASSFGDRNEQFF
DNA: TGTGCCAGCAGTTTCGGGGACAGAAATGAGCAGTTCTTC

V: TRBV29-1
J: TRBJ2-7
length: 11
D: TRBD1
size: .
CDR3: CSIIRGLEQYF
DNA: TGCAGCATTATCAGGGGGCTCGAGCAGTACTTC

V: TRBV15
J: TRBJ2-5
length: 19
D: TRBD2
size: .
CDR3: CATSRDRTSGSMARETQYF
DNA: TGTGCCACCAGCAGAGACCGTACTAGCGGGAGTATGGCTAGGGAGACCCAGTACTTC

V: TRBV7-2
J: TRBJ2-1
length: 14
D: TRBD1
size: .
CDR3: CASSPGTGFNEQFF
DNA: TGTGCCAGCAGCCCCGGGACAGGCTTCAATGAGCAGTTCTTC

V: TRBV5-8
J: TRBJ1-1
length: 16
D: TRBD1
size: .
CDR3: CASSLGQGVSGTEAFF
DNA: TGTGCCAGCAGCCTTGGACAGGGGGTAAGCGGCACTGAAGCTTTCTTT

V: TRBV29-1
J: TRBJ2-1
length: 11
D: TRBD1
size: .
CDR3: CSVADRGLKFF
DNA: TGCAGCGTAGCTGACAGGGGGCTTAAGTTCTTC

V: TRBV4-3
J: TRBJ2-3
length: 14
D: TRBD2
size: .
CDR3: CASSQDRSGSSQYF
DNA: TGCGCCAGCAGCCAGGACCGAAGCGGGAGTTCGCAGTATTTT

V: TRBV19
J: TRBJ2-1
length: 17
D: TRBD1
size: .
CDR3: CASTPLPGQGRGNEQFF
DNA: TGTGCCAGTACCCCCTTGCCGGGACAGGGTCGAGGCAATGAGCAGTTCTTC

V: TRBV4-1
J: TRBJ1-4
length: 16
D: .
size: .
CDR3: CASSPRQLATNEKLFF
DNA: TGCGCCAGCAGCCCCCGACAGCTAGCAACTAATGAAAAACTGTTTTTT

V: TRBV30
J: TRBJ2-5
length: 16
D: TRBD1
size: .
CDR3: CAWGGGRTGGSETQYF
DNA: TGTGCCTGGGGTGGGGGGAGAACAGGGGGCTCAGAGACCCAGTACTTC

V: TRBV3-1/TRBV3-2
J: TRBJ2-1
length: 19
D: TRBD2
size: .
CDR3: CASSQDLGLAGSSYNEQFF
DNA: TGTGCCAGCAGCCAAGACTTGGGACTAGCGGGAAGTTCCTACAATGAGCAGTTCTTC

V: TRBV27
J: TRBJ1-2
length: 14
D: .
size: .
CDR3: CASSSGVAFYGYTF
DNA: TGTGCCAGCAGTTCAGGGGTGGCGTTCTATGGCTACACCTTC

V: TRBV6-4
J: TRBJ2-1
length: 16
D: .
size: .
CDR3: CASSEWTVSSYNEQFF
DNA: TGTGCCAGCAGTGAATGGACAGTAAGCTCCTACAATGAGCAGTTCTTC

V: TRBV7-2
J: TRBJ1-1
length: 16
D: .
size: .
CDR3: CASSSRRAGGYTEAFF
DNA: TGTGCCAGCAGTTCGAGGAGGGCAGGCGGTTACACTGAAGCTTTCTTT

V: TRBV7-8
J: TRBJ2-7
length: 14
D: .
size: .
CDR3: CASILGRSSGEQYF
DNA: TGTGCCAGCATCCTGGGGAGGAGCAGCGGCGAGCAGTACTTC

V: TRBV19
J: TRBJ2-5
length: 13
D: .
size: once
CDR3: CASSTEDQETQYF
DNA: TGTGCCAGTAGTACGGAGGACCAAGAGACCCAGTACTTC

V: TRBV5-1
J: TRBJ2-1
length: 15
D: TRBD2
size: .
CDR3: CASSSGLAGWDEQFF
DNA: TGCGCCAGCAGCTCGGGACTAGCGGGATGGGATGAGCAGTTCTTC

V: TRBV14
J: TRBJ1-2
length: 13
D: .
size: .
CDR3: CASSLRDIYGYTF
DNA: TGTGCCAGCAGCCTCCGGGACATCTATGGCTACACCTTC

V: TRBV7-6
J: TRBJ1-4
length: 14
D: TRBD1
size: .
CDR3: CASSSTGFSEKLFF
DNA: TGTGCCAGCAGCTCGACAGGGTTTAGTGAAAAACTGTTTTTT

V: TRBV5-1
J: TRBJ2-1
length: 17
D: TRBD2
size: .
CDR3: CASSLDPTSGILNEQFF
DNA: TGCGCCAGCAGCTTGGATCCGACTAGCGGGATTTTAAATGAGCAGTTCTTC

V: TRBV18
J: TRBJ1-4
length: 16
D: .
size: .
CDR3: CASSPAIRRGEEKLFF
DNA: TGTGCCAGCTCACCTGCAATCCGGAGGGGCGAGGAAAAACTGTTTTTT